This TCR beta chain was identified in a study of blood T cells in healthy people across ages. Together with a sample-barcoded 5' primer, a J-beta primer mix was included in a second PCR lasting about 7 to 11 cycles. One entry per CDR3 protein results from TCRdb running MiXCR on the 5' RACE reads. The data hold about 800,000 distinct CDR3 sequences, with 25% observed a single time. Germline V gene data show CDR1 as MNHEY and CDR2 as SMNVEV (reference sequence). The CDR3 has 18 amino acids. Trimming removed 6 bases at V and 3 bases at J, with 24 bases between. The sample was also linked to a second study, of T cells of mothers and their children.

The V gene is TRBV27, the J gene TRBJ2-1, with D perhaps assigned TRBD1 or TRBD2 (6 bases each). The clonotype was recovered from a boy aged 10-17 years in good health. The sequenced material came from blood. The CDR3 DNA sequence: TGTGCCAGCAGCAGCCGGAGTTATGTGGGGGGCTACTACAATGAGCAGTTCTTC. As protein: CASSSRSYVGGYYNEQFF.